This T cell receptor (beta chain) emerged from a study of cytomegalovirus exposure and HLA in healthy donors. Study results and limitations: The study recorded 150 to 200 TCR beta chains that were cytomegalovirus-associated.

Concerning this clone: Its cognate antigen is unknown.

It was with 60 Vbeta and 13 Jbeta primers that the PCR ran. Only in-frame clones appear in the TCRdb table, and some are missing; sequencing was by immunoSEQ multiplex PCR. The repertoire holds under 200,000 clones, with approximately 73% as singletons. Germline CDR1 MNHEY, CDR2 SVGAGI. The CDR3 has 15 amino acids. Trimming took off 2 bases at V and 4 bases at J, with 13 bases between the two ends. Sample: PBMCs. The clonotype was recovered from a man in his forties or fifties in good health and CMV-seronegative. This rearrangement joins TRBV6-5 to TRBJ2-3; maybe TRBD1 (6 bases). DNA of the CDR3: TGTGCCAGCAGTTACGGCCAGGGGTCCGCAGATACGCAGTATTTT. As protein: CASSYGQGSADTQYF.